This T cell receptor (beta chain) came from a study of human T cells and chemical hapten exposure. The library tagged each cDNA molecule with unique molecular identifiers. MiXCR, applied by TCRdb to the RACE reads, yields one record per CDR3 protein. The sample yields 35,000 to 55,000 distinct CDR3 sequences, about 9.6% seen once. The time point was: patch test 2, 6 weeks after DPC sensitization. The treatment is: therapeutic diphenylcyclopropenone sensitization with weekly scalp DPC. Unfractionated whole blood yielded the extracted total RNA. The CDR3 extends over 15 amino acids. With 5 bases clipped from V and 5 bases from J, the junction kept 6 bases outside the gene matches. Germline V gene sequence: CDR1 MNHEY, CDR2 SVGEGT.

The V gene is TRBV6-2 or TRBV6-3, the J gene TRBJ2-4; TRBD1 matches at 10 bases. Material: whole blood, obtained in connection with sensitization to the hapten diphenylcyclopropenone (DPC). The TCR sequence derives from a woman in her thirties with alopecia areata. Some clones in this sample may be carry-over from other donors' samples. The CDR3, as DNA: TGTGCCAGCAGTACCACCGGGACAGGGGAAAACATTCAGTACTTC. Amino acid sequence: CASSTTGTGENIQYF.